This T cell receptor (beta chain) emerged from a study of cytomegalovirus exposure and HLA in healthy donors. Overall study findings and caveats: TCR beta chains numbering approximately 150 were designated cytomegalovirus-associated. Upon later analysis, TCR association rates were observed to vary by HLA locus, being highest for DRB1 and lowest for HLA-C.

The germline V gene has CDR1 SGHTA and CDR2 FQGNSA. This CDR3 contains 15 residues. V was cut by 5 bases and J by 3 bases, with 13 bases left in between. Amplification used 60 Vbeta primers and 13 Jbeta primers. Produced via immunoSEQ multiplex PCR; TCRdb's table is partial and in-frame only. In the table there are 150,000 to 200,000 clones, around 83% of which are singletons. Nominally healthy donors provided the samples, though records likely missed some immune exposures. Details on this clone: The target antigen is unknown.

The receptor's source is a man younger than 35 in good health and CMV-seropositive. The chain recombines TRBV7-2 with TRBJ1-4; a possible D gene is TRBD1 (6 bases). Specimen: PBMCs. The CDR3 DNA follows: TGTGCCAGCAGCACCCAGGGGTCTTCTAATGAAAAACTGTTTTTT. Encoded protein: CASSTQGSSNEKLFF.